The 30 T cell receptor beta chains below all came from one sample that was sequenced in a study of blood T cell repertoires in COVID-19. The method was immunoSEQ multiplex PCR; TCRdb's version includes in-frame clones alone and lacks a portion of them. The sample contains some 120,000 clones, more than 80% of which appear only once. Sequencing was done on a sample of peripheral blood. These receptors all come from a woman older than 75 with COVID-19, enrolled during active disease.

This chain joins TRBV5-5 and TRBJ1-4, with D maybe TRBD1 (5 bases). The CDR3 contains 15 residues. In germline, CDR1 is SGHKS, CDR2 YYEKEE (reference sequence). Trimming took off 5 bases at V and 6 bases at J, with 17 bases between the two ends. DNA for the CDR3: TGTGCCAGCAGTCCATCTCCGGGGGAGGATGAAAAACTGTTTTTT. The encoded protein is CASSPSPGEDEKLFF.

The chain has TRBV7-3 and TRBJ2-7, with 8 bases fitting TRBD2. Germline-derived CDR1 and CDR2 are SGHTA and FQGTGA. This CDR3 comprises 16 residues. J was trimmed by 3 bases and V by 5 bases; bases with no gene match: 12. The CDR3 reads CASSTQSGRWVYEQYF. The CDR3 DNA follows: TGTGCCAGCAGCACTCAGAGCGGGAGATGGGTCTACGAGCAGTACTTC.

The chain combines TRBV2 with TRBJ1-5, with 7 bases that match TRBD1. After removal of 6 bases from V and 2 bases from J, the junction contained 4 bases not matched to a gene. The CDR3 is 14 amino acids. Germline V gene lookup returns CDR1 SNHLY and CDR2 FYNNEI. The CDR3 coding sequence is TGTGCCAGCAGGGTAGGGGGCGGCAATCAGCCCCAGCATTTT. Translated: CASRVGGGNQPQHF.

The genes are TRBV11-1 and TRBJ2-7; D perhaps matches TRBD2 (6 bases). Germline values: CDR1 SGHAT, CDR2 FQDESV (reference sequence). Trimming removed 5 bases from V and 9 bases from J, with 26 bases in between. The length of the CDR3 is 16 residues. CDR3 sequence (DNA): TGTGCCAGCAGCCACGCCCCGGGACCGCTGGAAGCGGGGCAGTACTTC. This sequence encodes CASSHAPGPLEAGQYF.

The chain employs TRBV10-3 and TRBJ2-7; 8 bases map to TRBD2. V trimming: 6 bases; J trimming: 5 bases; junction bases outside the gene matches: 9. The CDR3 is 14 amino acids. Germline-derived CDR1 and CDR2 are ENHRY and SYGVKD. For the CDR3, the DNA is TGTGCCATCAGGCCGGGACTAGAGTACCACGAGCAGTACTTC. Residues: CAIRPGLEYHEQYF.

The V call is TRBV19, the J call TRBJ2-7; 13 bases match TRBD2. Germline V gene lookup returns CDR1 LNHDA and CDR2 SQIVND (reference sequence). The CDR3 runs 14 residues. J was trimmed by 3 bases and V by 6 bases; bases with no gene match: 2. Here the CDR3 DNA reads TGTGCCAGTAGCGGGACTAGCGGGATCTACGAGCAGTACTTC. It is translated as CASSGTSGIYEQYF.

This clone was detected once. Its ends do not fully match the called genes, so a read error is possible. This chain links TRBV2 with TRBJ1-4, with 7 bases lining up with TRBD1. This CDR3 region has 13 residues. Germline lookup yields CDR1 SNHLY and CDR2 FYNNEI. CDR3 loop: CATHPGTGQNYIF. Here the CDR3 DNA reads TGTGCCACCCACCCTGGGACGGGACAGAATTATATTTTT. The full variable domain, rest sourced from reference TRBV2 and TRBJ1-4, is EPEVTQTPSHQVTQMGQEVILRCVPISNHLYFYWYRQILGQKVEFLVSFYNNEISEKSEIFDDQFSVERPDGSNFTLKIRSTKLEDSAMYFCATHPGTGQNYIFGSGTQLSVL.

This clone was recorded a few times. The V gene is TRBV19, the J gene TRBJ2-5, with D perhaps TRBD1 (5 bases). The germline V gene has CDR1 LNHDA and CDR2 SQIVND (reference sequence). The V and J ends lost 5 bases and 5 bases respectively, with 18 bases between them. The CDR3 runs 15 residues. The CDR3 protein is CASSAADTKGETQYF. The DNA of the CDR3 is TGTGCCAGTAGTGCTGCGGACACAAAAGGGGAGACCCAGTACTTC.

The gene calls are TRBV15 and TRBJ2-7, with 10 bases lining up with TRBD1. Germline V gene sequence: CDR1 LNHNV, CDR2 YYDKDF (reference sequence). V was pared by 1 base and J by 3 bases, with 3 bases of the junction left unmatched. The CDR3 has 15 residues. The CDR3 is CATSRAGTGDYEQYF. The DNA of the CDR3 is TGTGCCACCAGCAGAGCAGGGACAGGGGACTACGAGCAGTACTTC.

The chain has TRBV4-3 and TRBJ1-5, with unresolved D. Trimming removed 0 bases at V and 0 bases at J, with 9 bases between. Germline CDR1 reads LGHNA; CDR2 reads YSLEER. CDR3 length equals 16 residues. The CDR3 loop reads CASSQDRSGSNQPQHF. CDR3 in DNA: TGCGCCAGCAGCCAAGACCGCAGTGGTAGCAATCAGCCCCAGCATTTT.

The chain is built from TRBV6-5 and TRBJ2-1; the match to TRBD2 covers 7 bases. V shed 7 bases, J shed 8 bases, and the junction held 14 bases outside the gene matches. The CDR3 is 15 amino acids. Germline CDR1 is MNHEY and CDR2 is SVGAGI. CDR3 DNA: TGTGCCAGCACCGCAGGACTAGGATTGTTCGATGAGCAGTTCTTC. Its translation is CASTAGLGLFDEQFF.

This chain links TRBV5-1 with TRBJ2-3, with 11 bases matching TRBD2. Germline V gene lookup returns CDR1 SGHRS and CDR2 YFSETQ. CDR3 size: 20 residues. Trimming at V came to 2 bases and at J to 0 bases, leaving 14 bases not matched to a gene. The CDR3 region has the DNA TGCGCCAGCAGCTTACTGCCGGGACAGAGGACTAGCGGGAGCACAGATACGCAGTATTTT. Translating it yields CASSLLPGQRTSGSTDTQYF.

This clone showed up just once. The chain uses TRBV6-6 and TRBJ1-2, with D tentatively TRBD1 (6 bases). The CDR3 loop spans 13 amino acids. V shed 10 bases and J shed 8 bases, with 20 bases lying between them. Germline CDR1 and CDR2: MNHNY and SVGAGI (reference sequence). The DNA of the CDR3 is TGTGCCACCGGACCGGCAGGGGCAGTAGGCTACACCTTC. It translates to CATGPAGAVGYTF.

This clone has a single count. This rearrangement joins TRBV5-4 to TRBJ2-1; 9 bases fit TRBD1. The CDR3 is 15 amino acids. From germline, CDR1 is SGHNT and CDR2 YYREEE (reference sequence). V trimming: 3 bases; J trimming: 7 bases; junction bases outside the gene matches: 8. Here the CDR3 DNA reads TGTGCCAGCAGCTCCGGGGGACAGGGTTTTAATGAGCAGTTCTTC. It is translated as CASSSGGQGFNEQFF. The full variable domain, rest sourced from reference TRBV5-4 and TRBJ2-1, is ETGVTQSPTHLIKTRGQQVTLRCSSQSGHNTVSWYQQALGQGPQFIFQYYREEENGRGNFPPRFSGLQFPNYSSELNVNALELDDSALYLCASSSGGQGFNEQFFGPGTRLTVL.

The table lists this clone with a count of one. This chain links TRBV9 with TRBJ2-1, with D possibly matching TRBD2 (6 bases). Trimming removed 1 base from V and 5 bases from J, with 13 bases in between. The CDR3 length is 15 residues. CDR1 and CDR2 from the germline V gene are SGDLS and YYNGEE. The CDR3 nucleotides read TGTGCCAGCAGCGTACTCTCCCTAGCGAACAATGAGCAGTTCTTC. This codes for CASSVLSLANNEQFF.

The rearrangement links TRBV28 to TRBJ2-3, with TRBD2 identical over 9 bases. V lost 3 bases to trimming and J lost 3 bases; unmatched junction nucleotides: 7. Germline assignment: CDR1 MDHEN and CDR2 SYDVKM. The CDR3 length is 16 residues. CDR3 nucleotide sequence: TGTGCCAGCAGTTTTCGTAGCGGGAGTCCGACAGATACGCAGTATTTT. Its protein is CASSFRSGSPTDTQYF.

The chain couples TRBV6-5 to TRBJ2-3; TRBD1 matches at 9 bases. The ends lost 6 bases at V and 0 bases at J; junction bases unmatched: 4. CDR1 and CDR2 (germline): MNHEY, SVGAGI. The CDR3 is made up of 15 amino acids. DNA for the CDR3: TGTGCCAGCAGAACCGGACAGGGGAGCACAGATACGCAGTATTTT. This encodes CASRTGQGSTDTQYF.

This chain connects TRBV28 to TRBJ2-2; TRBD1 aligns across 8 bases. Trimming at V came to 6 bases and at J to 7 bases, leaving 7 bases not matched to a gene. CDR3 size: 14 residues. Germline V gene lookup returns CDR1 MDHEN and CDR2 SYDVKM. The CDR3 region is CASSQTGVGGELFF. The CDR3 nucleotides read TGTGCCAGCAGCCAGACAGGGGTTGGCGGGGAGCTGTTTTTT.

CDR3 sequence: CASSKGQDEYGYTF. As DNA, the CDR3 is TGTGCCAGCAGCAAGGGACAGGACGAGTATGGCTACACCTTC. V is TRBV5-6 and J is TRBJ1-2; TRBD1 agrees at 8 bases. The CDR3 loop spans 14 amino acids. Germline CDR1 reads SGHDT; CDR2 reads YYEEEE. V trimming: 4 bases; J trimming: 5 bases; junction bases outside the gene matches: 7.

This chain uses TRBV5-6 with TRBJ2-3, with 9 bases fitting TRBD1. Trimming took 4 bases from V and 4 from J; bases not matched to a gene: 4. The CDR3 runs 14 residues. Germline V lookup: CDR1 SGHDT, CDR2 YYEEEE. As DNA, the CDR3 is TGTGCCAGCAGCACGTGGACAGGGGCAGATACGCAGTATTTT. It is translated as CASSTWTGADTQYF.

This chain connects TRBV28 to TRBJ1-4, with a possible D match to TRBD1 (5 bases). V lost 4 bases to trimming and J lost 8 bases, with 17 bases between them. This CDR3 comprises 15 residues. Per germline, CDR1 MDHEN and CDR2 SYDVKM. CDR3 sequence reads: CASSSSGGGGEKLFF. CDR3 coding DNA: TGTGCCAGCAGTTCCTCGGGTGGCGGGGGGGAAAAACTGTTTTTT.

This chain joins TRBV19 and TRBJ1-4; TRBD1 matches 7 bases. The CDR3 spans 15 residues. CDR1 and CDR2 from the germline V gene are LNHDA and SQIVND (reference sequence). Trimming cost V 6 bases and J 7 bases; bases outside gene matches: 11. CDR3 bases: TGTGCCAGTAGATCAGGTGGAGGGGGCGGTGAAAAACTGTTTTTT. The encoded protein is CASRSGGGGGEKLFF.

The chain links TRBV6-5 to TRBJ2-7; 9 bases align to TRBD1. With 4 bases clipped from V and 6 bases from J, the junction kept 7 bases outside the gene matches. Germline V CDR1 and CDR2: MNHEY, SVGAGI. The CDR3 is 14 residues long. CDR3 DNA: TGTGCCAGCAGTTCCGGGACAGGGAGCCGCGAGCAGTACTTC. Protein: CASSSGTGSREQYF.

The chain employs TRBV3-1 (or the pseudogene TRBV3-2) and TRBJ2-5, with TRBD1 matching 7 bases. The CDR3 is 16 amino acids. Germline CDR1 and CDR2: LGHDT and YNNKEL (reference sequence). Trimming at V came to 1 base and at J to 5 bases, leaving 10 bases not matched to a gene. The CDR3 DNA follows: TGTGCCAGCAGCCAAGGAGAGGGAACAGGGGAGGAGACCCAGTACTTC. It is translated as CASSQGEGTGEETQYF.

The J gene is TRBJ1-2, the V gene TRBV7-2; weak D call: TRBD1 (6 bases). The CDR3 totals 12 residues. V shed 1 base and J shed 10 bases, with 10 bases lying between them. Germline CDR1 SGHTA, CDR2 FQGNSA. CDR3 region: CASSLDRATYTF. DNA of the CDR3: TGTGCCAGCAGCTTAGACAGGGCCACCTACACCTTC.

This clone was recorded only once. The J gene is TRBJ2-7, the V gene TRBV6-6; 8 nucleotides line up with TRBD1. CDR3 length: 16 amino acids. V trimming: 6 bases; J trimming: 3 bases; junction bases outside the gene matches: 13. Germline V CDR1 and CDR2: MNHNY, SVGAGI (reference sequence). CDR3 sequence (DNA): TGTGCCAGCAGACCAATCACCGGGACAGGAAACTACGAGCAGTACTTC. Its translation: CASRPITGTGNYEQYF.

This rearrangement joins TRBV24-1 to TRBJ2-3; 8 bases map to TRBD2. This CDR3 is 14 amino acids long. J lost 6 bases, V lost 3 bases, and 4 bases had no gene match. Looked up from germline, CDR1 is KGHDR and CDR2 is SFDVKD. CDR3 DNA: TGTGCCACCAGTGATGTCGGGAGGGGGGATACGCAGTATTTT. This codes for CATSDVGRGDTQYF.

In nucleotides, the CDR3 is TGTGCCAGCAGTTTGGCAGGGACTTGGACAGATACGCAGTATTTT. Translating it yields CASSLAGTWTDTQYF. The chain carries TRBV28 and TRBJ2-3, with a weak D call TRBD2 (6 bases). This CDR3 spans 15 amino acids. Trimming took off 3 bases at V and 3 bases at J, with 13 bases between the two ends. Germline values: CDR1 MDHEN, CDR2 SYDVKM. The whole variable domain, remainder taken from reference TRBV28 and TRBJ2-3, is DVKVTQSSRYLVKRTGEKVFLECVQDMDHENMFWYRQDPGLGLRLIYFSYDVKMKEKGDIPEGYSVSREKKERFSLILESASTNQTSMYLCASSLAGTWTDTQYFGPGTRLTVL.

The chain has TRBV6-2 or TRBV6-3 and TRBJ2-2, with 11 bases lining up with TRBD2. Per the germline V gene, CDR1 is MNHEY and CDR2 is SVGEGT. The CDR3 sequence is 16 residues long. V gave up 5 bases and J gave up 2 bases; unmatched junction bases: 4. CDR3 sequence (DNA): TGTGCCAGCAGTAAGACTAGCGGGGCAAACACCGGGGAGCTGTTTTTT. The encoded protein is CASSKTSGANTGELFF.

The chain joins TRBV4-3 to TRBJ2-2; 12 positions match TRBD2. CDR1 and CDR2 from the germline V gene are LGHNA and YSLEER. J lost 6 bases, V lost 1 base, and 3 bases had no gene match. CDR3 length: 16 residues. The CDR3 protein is CASSQVLAGGPGELFF. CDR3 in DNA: TGCGCCAGCAGCCAAGTTCTAGCGGGAGGGCCCGGGGAGCTGTTTTTT.